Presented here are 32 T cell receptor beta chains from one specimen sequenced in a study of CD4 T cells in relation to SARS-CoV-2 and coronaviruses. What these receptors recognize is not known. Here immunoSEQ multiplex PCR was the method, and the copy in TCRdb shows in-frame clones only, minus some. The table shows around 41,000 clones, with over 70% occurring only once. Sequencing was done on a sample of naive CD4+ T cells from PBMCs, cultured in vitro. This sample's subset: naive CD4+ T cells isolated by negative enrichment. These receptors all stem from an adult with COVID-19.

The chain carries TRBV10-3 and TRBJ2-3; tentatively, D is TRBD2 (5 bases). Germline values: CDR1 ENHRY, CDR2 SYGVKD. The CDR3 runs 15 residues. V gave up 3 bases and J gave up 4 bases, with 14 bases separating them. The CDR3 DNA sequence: TGTGCCATCAGTGATACTGTGGGAGAGGCAGATACGCAGTATTTT. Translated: CAISDTVGEADTQYF.

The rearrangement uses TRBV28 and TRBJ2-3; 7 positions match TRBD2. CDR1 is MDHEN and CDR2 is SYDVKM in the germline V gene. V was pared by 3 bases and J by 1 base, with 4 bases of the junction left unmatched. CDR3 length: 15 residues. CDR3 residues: CASSFSGGGTDTQYF. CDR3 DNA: TGTGCCAGCAGTTTCTCGGGGGGTGGCACAGATACGCAGTATTTT.

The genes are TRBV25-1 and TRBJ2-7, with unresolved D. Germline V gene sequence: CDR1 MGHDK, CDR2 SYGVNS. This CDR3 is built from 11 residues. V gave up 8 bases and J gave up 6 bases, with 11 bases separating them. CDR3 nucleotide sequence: TGTGCCAGCCCCAGACCGCCCGAGCAGTACTTC. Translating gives CASPRPPEQYF.

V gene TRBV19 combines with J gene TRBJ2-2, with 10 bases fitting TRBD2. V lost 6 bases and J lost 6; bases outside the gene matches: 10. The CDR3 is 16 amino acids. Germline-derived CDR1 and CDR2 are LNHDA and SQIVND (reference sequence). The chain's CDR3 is CASRPLSGRAPGELFF. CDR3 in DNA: TGTGCCAGTAGGCCTCTCAGCGGGAGGGCCCCCGGGGAGCTGTTTTTT.

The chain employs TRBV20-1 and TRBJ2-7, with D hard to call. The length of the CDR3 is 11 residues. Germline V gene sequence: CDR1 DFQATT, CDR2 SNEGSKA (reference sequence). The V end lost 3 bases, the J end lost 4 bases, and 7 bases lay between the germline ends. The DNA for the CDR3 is TGCAGTGCTAGCAGAGATTACGAGCAGTACTTC. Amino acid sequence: CSASRDYEQYF.

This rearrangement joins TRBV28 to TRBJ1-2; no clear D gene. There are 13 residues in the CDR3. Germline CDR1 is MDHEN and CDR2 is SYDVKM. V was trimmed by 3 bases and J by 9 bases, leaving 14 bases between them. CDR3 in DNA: TGTGCCAGCAGTTTTGGAGGCGCTCGAAGCTACACCTTC. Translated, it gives CASSFGGARSYTF.

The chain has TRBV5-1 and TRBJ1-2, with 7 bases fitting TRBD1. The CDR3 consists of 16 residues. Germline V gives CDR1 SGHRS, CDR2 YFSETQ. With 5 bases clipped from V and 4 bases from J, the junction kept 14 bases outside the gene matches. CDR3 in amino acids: CASRPPEGQLGYGYTF. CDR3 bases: TGCGCCAGCAGACCTCCCGAGGGACAGCTAGGCTATGGCTACACCTTC.

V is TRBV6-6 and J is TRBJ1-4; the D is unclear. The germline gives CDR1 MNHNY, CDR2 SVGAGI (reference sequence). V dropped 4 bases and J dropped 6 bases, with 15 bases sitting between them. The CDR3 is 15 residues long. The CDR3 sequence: CASSLVGEGDEKLFF. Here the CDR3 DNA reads TGTGCCAGCAGTTTGGTTGGAGAAGGCGATGAAAAACTGTTTTTT.

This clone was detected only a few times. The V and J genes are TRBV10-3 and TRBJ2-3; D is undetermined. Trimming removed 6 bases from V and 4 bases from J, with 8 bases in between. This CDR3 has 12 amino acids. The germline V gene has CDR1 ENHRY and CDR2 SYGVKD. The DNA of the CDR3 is TGTGCCATCAGATCGGCCTCAGATACGCAGTATTTT. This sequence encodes CAIRSASDTQYF.

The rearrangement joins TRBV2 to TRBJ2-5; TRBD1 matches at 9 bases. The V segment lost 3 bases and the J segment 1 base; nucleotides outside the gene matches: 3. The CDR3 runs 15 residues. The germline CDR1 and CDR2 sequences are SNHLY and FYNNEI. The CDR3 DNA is TGTGCCAGCAGTGAGGGGACAGGGATCCAAGAGACCCAGTACTTC. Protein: CASSEGTGIQETQYF.

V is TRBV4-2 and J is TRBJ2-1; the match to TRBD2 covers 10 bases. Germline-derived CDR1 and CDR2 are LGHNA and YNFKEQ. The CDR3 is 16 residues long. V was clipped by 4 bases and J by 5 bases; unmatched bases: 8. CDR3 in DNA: TGTGCCAGCAGCCGACCGGGACTAGCGATTAACAATGAGCAGTTCTTC. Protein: CASSRPGLAINNEQFF.

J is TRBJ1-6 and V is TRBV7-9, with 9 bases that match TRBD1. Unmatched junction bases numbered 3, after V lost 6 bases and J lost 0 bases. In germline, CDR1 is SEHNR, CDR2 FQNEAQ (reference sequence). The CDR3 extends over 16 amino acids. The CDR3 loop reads CASRGTGSSYNSPLHF. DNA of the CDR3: TGTGCCAGCAGAGGGACAGGGAGCTCCTATAATTCACCCCTCCACTTT.

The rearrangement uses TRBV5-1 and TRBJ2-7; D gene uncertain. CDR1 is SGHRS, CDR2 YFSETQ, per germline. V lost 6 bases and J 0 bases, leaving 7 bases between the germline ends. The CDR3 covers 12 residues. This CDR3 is CASTANSYEQYF. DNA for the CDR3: TGCGCCAGCACTGCAAACTCCTACGAGCAGTACTTC.

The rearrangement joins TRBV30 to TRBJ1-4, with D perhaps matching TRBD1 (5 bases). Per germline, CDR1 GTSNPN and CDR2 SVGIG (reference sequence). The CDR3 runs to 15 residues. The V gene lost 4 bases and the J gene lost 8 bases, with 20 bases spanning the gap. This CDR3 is CAWTPTHGHLEKLFF. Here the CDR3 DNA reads TGTGCCTGGACCCCTACCCACGGACATCTCGAAAAACTGTTTTTT.

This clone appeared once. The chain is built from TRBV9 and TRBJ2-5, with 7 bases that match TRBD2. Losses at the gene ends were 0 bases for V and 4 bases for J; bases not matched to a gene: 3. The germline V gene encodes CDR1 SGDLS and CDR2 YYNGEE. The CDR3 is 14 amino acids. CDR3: CASSVGGGGETQYF. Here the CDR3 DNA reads TGTGCCAGCAGCGTAGGGGGCGGGGGAGAGACCCAGTACTTC.

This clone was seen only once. CDR3 in amino acids: CASSWGTSGSRGNEQFF. In DNA form, the CDR3 reads TGCGCCAGCAGCTGGGGGACTAGCGGTTCTAGAGGCAATGAGCAGTTCTTC. The chain is built from TRBV5-1 and TRBJ2-1; 11 positions agree with TRBD2. The CDR3 is 17 residues long. CDR1 and CDR2 (germline): SGHRS, YFSETQ. The V segment lost 3 bases and the J segment 6 bases; nucleotides outside the gene matches: 11.

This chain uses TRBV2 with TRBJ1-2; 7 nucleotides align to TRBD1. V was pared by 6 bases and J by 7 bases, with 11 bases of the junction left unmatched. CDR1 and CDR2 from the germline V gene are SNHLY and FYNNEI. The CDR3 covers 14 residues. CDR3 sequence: CASRITGVVGGYTF. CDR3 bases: TGTGCCAGCAGGATAACAGGGGTTGTAGGTGGCTACACCTTC.

The CDR3 DNA follows: TGTGCCAGCAGAAGGAACACAGATACGCAGTATTTT. This codes for CASRRNTDTQYF. This chain uses TRBV6-5 with TRBJ2-3, with unresolved D. CDR1 is MNHEY, CDR2 SVGAGI, per germline. This CDR3 has 12 amino acids. V dropped 6 bases and J dropped 2 bases, with 6 bases sitting between them.

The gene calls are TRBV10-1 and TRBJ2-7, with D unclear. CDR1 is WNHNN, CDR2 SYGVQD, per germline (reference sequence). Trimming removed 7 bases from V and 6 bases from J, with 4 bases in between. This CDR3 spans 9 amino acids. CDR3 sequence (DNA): TGCGCCAGCATAGGCGAGCAGTACTTC. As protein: CASIGEQYF.

CDR3 protein: CASSQDLGGADTQYF. CDR3 sequence (DNA): TGCGCCAGCAGCCAAGATTTAGGAGGAGCAGATACGCAGTATTTT. The rearrangement links TRBV4-3 to TRBJ2-3; TRBD2 is a possible D gene (5 bases). V lost 0 bases to trimming and J lost 4 bases, with 11 bases between them. The CDR3 is made up of 15 amino acids. Germline loops: CDR1 LGHNA, CDR2 YSLEER.

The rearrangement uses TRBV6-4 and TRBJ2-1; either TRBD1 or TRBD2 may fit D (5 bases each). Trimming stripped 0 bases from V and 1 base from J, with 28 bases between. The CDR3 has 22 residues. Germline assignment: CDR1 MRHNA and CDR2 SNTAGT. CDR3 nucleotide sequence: TGTGCCAGCAGTGACTCGGGGGTGAACTACTTGTTGGTCTGGGAATCCTACAATGAGCAGTTCTTC. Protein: CASSDSGVNYLLVWESYNEQFF.

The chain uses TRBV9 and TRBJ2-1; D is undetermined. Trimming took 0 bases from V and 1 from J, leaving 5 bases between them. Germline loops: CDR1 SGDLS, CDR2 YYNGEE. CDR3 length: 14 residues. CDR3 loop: CASSVVGSYNEQFF. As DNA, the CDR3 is TGTGCCAGCAGCGTAGTTGGGTCCTACAATGAGCAGTTCTTC.

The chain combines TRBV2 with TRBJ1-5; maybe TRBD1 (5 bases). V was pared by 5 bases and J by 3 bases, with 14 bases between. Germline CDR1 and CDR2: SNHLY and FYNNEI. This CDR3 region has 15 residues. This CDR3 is CASSPYPGNNQPQHF. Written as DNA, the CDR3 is TGTGCCAGCAGTCCATACCCAGGGAACAATCAGCCCCAGCATTTT.

The CDR3 bases are TGTGCCAGCAGTTCGGAGGTTGTCAATGAGCAGTTCTTC. Encoded protein: CASSSEVVNEQFF. This chain links TRBV6-2 or TRBV6-3 with TRBJ2-1; D is possibly TRBD2 (5 bases). The CDR3 has 13 residues. Trimming removed 4 bases at V and 6 bases at J, with 10 bases between. Looked up from germline, CDR1 is MNHEY and CDR2 is SVGEGT.

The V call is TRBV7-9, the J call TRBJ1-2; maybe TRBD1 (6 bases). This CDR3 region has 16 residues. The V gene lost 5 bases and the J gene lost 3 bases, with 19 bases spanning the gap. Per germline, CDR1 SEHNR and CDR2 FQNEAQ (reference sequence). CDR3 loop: CASSARGRGPDYGYTF. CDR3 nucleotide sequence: TGTGCCAGCAGCGCCAGAGGGCGGGGGCCGGACTATGGCTACACCTTC.

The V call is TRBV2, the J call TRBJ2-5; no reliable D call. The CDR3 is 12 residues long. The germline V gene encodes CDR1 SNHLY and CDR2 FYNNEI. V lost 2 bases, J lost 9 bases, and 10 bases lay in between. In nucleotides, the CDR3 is TGTGCCAGCAGTGAACGAGACTCGTCCCAGTACTTC. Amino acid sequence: CASSERDSSQYF.

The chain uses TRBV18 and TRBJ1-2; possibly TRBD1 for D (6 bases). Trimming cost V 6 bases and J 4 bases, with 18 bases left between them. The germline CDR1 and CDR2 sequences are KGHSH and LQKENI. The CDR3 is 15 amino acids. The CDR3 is CASSSPGEGVYGYTF. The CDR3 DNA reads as TGTGCCAGCTCCTCCCCCGGCGAGGGGGTCTATGGCTACACCTTC.

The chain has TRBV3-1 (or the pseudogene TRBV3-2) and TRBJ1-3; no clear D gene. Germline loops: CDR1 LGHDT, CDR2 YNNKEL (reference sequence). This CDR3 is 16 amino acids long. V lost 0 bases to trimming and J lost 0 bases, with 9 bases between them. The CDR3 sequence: CASSQDRMISGNTIYF. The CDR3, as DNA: TGTGCCAGCAGCCAAGACCGGATGATCTCTGGAAACACCATATATTTT.

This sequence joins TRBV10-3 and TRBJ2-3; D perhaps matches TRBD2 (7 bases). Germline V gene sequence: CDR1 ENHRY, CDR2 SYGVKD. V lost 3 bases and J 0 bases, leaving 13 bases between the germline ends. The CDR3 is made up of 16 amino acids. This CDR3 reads CAISDGGASSTDTQYF. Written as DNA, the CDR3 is TGTGCCATCAGTGATGGGGGGGCGAGCAGCACAGATACGCAGTATTTT.

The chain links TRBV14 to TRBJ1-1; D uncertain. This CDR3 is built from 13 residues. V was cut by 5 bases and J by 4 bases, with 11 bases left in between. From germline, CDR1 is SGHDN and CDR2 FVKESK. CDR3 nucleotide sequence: TGTGCCAGCAGCGCACAAGGAGCCACTGAAGCTTTCTTT. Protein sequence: CASSAQGATEAFF.

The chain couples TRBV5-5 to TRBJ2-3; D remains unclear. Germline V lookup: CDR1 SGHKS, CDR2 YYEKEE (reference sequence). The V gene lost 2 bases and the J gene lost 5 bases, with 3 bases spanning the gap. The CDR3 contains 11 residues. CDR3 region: CASSFRDTQYF. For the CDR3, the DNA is TGTGCCAGCAGCTTTCGAGATACGCAGTATTTT. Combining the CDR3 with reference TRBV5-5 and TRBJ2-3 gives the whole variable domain DAGVTQSPTHLIKTRGQQVTLRCSPISGHKSVSWYQQVLGQGPQFIFQYYEKEERGRGNFPDRFSARQFPNYSSELNVNALLLGDSALYLCASSFRDTQYFGPGTRLTVL.

CDR3 amino acids: CASSLEPHSNQPQHF. For the CDR3, the DNA is TGTGCCAGCAGCTTAGAGCCACATAGCAATCAGCCCCAGCATTTT. The chain joins TRBV7-8 to TRBJ1-5; D is undetermined. Trimming took 1 base from V and 0 from J, leaving 7 bases between them. Germline CDR1 and CDR2: SGHVS and FQNEAQ. The CDR3 spans 15 residues.